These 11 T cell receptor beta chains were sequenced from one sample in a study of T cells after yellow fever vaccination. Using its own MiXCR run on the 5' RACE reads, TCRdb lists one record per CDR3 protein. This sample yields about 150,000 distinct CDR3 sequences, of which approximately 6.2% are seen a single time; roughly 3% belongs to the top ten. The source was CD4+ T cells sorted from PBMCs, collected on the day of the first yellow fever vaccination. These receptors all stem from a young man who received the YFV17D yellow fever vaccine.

The CDR3 nucleotides are TGCAGTGGACTCCCTCGGGGGTTTGTTAACTATGGCTACACCTTC. This sequence encodes CSGLPRGFVNYGYTF. The V and J genes are TRBV20-1 and TRBJ1-2, with D perhaps TRBD1 (5 bases). Germline V gene data show CDR1 as DFQATT and CDR2 as SNEGSKA (reference sequence). The germline V and J ends were trimmed by 7 bases and 1 base, with 19 bases remaining between them. This CDR3 has 15 residues.

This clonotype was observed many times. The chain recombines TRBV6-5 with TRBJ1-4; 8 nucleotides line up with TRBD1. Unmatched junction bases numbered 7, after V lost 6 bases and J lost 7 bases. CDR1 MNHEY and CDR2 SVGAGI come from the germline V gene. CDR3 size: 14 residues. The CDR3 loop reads CASSLTGVGEKLFF. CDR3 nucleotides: TGTGCCAGCAGCCTGACAGGGGTGGGTGAAAAACTGTTTTTT.

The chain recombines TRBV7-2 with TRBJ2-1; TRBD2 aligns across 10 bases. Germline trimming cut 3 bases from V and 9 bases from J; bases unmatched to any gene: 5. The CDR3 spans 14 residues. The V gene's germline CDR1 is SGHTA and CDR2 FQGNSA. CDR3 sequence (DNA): TGTGCCAGCAGCTTCGGGACTAGCGCTGTTGAGCAGTTCTTC. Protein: CASSFGTSAVEQFF.

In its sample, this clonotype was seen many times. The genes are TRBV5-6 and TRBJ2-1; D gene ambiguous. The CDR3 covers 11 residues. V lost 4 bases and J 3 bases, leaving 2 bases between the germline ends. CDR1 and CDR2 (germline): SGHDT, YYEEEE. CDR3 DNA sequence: TGTGCCAGCAGCCACTACAATGAGCAGTTCTTC. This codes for CASSHYNEQFF.

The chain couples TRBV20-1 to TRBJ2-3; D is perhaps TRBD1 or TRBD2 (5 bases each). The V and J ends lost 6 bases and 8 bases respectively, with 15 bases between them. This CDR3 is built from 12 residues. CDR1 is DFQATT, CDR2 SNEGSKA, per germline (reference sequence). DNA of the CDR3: TGCAGTGCCCTTGGGACCTCTGGTACGCAGTATTTT. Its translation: CSALGTSGTQYF.

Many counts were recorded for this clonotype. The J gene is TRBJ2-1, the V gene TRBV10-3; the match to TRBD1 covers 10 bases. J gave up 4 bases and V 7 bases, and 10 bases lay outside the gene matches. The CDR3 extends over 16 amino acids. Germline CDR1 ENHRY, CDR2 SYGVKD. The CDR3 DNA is TGTGCCATCAATGCAGGGGACAGGGGACGTTACAATGAGCAGTTCTTC. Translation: CAINAGDRGRYNEQFF.

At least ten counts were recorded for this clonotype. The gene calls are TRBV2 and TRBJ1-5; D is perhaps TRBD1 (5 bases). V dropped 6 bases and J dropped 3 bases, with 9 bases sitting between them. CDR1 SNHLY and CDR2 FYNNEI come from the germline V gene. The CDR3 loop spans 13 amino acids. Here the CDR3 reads CASSSGANQPQHF. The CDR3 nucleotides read TGTGCCAGCAGCAGCGGGGCCAATCAGCCCCAGCATTTT.

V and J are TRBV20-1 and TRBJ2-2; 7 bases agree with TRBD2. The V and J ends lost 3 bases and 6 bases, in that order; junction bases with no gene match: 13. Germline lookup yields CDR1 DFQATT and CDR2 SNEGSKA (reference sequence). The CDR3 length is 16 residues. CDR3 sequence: CSASRGGAGTPGELFF. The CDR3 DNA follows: TGCAGTGCTAGTCGCGGTGGAGCGGGAACCCCCGGGGAGCTGTTTTTT.

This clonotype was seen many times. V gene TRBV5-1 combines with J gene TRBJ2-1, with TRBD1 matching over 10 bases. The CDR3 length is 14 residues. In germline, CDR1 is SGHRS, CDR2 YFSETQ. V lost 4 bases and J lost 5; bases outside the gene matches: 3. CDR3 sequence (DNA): TGCGCCAGCAGCGGGGGGACAGGGGACAATGAGCAGTTCTTC. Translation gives CASSGGTGDNEQFF.

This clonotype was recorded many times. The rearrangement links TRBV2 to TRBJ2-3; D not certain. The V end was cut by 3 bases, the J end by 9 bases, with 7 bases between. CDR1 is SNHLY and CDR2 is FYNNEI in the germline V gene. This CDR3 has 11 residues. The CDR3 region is CASSDRGTQYF. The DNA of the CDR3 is TGTGCCAGCAGTGACCGTGGGACGCAGTATTTT.

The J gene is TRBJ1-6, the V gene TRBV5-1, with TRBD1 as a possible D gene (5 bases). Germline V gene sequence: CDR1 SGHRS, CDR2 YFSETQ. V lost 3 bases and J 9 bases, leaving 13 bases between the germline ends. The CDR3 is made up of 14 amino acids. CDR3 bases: TGCGCCAGCAGCTCGGGCAGGGACGGTTCACCCCTCCACTTT. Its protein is CASSSGRDGSPLHF.